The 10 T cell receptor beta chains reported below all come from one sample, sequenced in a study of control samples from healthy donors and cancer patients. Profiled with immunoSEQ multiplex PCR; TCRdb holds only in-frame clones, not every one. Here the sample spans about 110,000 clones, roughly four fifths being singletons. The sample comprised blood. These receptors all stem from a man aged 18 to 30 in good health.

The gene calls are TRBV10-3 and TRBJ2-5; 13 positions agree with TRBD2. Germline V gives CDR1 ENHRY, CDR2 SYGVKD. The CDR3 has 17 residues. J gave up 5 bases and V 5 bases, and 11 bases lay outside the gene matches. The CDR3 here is CAISTTSGGGLRETQYF. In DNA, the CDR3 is TGTGCCATCAGTACTACTAGCGGGGGGGGTCTAAGGGAGACCCAGTACTTC.

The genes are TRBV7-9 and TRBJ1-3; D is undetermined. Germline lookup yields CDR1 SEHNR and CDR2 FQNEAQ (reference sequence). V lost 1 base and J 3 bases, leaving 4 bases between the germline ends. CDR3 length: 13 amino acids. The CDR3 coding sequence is TGTGCCAGCAGCTTAGAGGGTGGAAACACCATATATTTT. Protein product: CASSLEGGNTIYF.

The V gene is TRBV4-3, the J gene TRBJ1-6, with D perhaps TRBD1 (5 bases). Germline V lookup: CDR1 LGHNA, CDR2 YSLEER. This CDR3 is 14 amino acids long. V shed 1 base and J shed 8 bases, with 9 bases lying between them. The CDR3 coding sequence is TGCGCCAGCAGCCAAGCCGGGGACTATTCACCCCTCCACTTT. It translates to CASSQAGDYSPLHF.

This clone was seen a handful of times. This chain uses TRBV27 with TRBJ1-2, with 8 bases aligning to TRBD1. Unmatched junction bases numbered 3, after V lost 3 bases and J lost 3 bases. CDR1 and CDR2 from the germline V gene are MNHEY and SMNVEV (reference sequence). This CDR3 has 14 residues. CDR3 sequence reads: CASSFGQGDYGYTF. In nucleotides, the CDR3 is TGTGCCAGCAGTTTCGGACAGGGAGACTATGGCTACACCTTC.

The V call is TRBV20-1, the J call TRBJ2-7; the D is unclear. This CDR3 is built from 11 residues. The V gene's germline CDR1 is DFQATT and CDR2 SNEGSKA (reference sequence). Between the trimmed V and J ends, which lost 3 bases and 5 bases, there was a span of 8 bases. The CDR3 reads CSASRNDEQYV. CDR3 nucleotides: TGCAGTGCTAGTCGGAACGACGAGCAGTACGTC.

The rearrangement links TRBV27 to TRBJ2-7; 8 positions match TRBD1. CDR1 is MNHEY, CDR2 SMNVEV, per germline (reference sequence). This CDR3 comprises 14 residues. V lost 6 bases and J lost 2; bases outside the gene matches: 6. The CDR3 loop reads CASRPGQVTYEQYF. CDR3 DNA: TGTGCCAGCAGACCGGGACAGGTTACCTACGAGCAGTACTTC.

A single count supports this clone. The CDR3 bases are TGTGCCTCTCAAAGAGGGACGAGTTCACCCCTCCACTTT. Its protein product is CASQRGTSSPLHF. The V gene is TRBV12-3 or TRBV12-4, the J gene TRBJ1-6; TRBD1 might be the D (5 bases). There are 13 residues in the CDR3. Trimming shortened V by 11 bases and J by 9 bases, and 17 bases separated the two germline ends.

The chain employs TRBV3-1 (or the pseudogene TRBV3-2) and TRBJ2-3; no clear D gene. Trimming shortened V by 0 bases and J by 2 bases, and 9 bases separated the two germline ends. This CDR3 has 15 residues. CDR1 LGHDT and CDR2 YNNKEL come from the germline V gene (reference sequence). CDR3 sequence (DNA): TGTGCCAGCAGCCAAGACTCTGGATACACAGATACGCAGTATTTT. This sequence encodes CASSQDSGYTDTQYF.

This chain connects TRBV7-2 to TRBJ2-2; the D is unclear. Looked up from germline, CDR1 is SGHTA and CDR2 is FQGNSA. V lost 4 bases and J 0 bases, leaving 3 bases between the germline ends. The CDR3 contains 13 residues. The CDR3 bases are TGTGCCAGCAGCTCGCCGAACACCGGGGAGCTGTTTTTT. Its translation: CASSSPNTGELFF. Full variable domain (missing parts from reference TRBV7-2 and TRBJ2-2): GAGVSQSPSNKVTEKGKDVELRCDPISGHTALYWYRQSLGQGLEFLIYFQGNSAPDKSGLPSDRFSAERTGGSVSTLTIQRTQQEDSAVYLCASSSPNTGELFFGEGSRLTVL.

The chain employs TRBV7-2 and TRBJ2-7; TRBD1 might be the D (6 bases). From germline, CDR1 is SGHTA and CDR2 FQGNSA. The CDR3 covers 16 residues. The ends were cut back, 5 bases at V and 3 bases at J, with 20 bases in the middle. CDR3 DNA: TGTGCCAGCAGCCCCTCAGCCAGGGGCCAACACTACGAGCAGTACTTC. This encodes CASSPSARGQHYEQYF. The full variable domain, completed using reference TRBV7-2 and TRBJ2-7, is GAGVSQSPSNKVTEKGKDVELRCDPISGHTALYWYRQSLGQGLEFLIYFQGNSAPDKSGLPSDRFSAERTGGSVSTLTIQRTQQEDSAVYLCASSPSARGQHYEQYFGPGTRLTVT.